This TCR beta chain is drawn from a study of blood T cell repertoires in COVID-19. Study overall: COVID-19 samples collected from the United States, Italy and Spain covered acute and convalescent phases. PBMCs, B-cell-depleted T cells, or T cells were the source of the cDNA or gDNA that made up the material.

The protocol was immunoSEQ multiplex PCR, while the TCRdb copy is restricted to in-frame clones and leaves out a portion. The sample yields 270,000 or so clones, roughly 90% seen once. V lost 0 bases and J 6 bases, leaving 9 bases between the germline ends. Per germline, CDR1 LGHNA and CDR2 YNFKEQ. This CDR3 contains 14 residues. The clonotype comes from a woman in her fifties or sixties with COVID-19, enrolled during active disease. This chain links TRBV4-2 with TRBJ1-5; unclear D gene. The sequencing sample was made of peripheral blood. As DNA, the CDR3 is TGTGCCAGCAGCCAAGATGAAGGGAGTCAGCCCCAGCATTTT. Translated: CASSQDEGSQPQHF.